Presented here are 28 T cell receptor beta chains from one specimen sequenced in a study of T cell repertoires in cytomegalovirus infection. These TCRs are of unknown antigen specificity. TCRdb re-called the reads through MiXCR, storing one row per CDR3 protein. The sample consists of about 920,000 distinct CDR3 sequences, around 29% of them appearing once. The sample consisted of cultured CD8+ T cells from PBMCs, taken from culture after CMV antigen stimulation. These receptors were obtained from a human donor in good health (CMV status not recorded). Some clones in this sample may be carry-over from other donors' samples.

CDR3 coding DNA: TGTGCCATCAGGGCCATTGATAGCGGGGTCCCGGAGACCCAGTACTTC. Translated: CAIRAIDSGVPETQYF. This chain connects TRBV10-3 to TRBJ2-5; 8 positions match TRBD2. Trimming took 6 bases from V and 5 from J; bases not matched to a gene: 14. This CDR3 is 16 amino acids long. Germline CDR1 ENHRY, CDR2 SYGVKD.

This clonotype came up a few times. V usage is TRBV11-2 and J usage is TRBJ1-2; weak D call: TRBD1 (6 bases). Looked up from germline, CDR1 is SGHAT and CDR2 is FQNNGV. The V gene lost 3 bases and the J gene lost 8 bases, with 16 bases spanning the gap. There are 14 residues in the CDR3. This chain's CDR3 is CASSFVPGHEGYTF. CDR3 bases: TGTGCCAGCAGCTTTGTCCCGGGACATGAGGGCTACACCTTC.

The rearrangement uses TRBV7-9 and TRBJ1-3, with 8 positions matching TRBD1. The germline CDR1 and CDR2 sequences are SEHNR and FQNEAQ (reference sequence). The CDR3 spans 15 residues. After removal of 5 bases from V and 3 bases from J, the junction contained 6 bases not matched to a gene. The CDR3, as DNA: TGTGCCAGCAGCATCGGGACAGGCGTTGGAAACACCATATATTTT. Residues: CASSIGTGVGNTIYF.

The chain uses TRBV29-1 and TRBJ1-2, with TRBD1 as a possible D gene (5 bases). CDR1 SQVTM and CDR2 ANQGSEA come from the germline V gene. There are 13 residues in the CDR3. Trimming stripped 7 bases from V and 2 bases from J, with 14 bases between. DNA for the CDR3: TGCAGCGACCGTACAGGAGGGAACTATGGCTACACCTTC. Translating gives CSDRTGGNYGYTF.

To note about this clonotype: With a much larger clone just one base away, this may be a read error. V usage is TRBV12-3 or TRBV12-4 and J usage is TRBJ1-5, with 7 bases matching TRBD1. CDR3 length: 15 residues. The trim removed 9 bases at V and 2 bases at J, leaving 10 bases unmatched. The CDR3, as DNA: TGTGCCAGGAGCCAGACAGGGTTGGGCAATCAGCCCCAGCATTTT. Its protein is CARSQTGLGNQPQHF.

This chain's CDR3 is CAISDSLRSNQPQHF. CDR3 bases: TGTGCCATCAGTGATTCACTCAGGAGCAATCAGCCCCAGCATTTT. The chain joins TRBV10-3 to TRBJ1-5; no clear D gene. CDR3 size: 15 residues. CDR1 ENHRY and CDR2 SYGVKD come from the germline V gene. V was pared by 3 bases and J by 1 base, with 10 bases between.

J is TRBJ2-3 and V is TRBV27, with 8 bases identical to TRBD2. The CDR3 contains 17 residues. The ends lost 2 bases at V and 3 bases at J; junction bases unmatched: 10. CDR1 is MNHEY, CDR2 SMNVEV, per germline (reference sequence). The CDR3 sequence: CASSLGSGGGPTDTQYF. In nucleotides, the CDR3 is TGTGCCAGCAGTTTAGGTTCCGGCGGGGGGCCAACAGATACGCAGTATTTT.

The chain employs TRBV4-3 and TRBJ1-1; D uncertain. Trimming removed 2 bases from V and 3 bases from J, with 16 bases in between. The CDR3 runs to 16 residues. CDR1 and CDR2 from the germline V gene are LGHNA and YSLEER. The CDR3 coding sequence is TGCGCCAGCAGCCAATCGGACGGCCCCGGGGACACTGAAGCTTTCTTT. Amino acid sequence: CASSQSDGPGDTEAFF.

This chain links TRBV15 with TRBJ1-2; maybe TRBD1 (6 bases). Germline lookup yields CDR1 LNHNV and CDR2 YYDKDF (reference sequence). V was clipped by 1 base and J by 4 bases, with 16 bases between them. The CDR3 consists of 16 residues. This chain's CDR3 is CATSRVPGGTPYGYTF. CDR3 coding DNA: TGTGCCACCAGCAGAGTCCCTGGAGGGACACCCTATGGCTACACCTTC.

Comment on this clonotype: A much larger clone differs by one base, so this may be a read error. This sequence joins TRBV7-8 and TRBJ1-1; D unresolved. The CDR3 runs to 12 residues. From germline, CDR1 is SGHVS and CDR2 FQNEAQ. In nucleotides, the CDR3 is TGTGTCAGCAGCTTAGACGGAAACGGAGCTTTCTTT. Translating gives CVSSLDGNGAFF.

V is TRBV5-6 and J is TRBJ1-2; no firm D call. CDR3 length: 14 amino acids. Germline lookup yields CDR1 SGHDT and CDR2 YYEEEE. V was cut by 4 bases and J by 6 bases, with 16 bases left in between. The CDR3, as DNA: TGTGCCAGCAGCCCTGGATCGGGGAAGCATGGCTACACCTTC. The encoded protein is CASSPGSGKHGYTF.

This clonotype has at least ten counts. The chain is built from TRBV7-9 and TRBJ1-5, with 10 bases aligning to TRBD1. Per germline, CDR1 SEHNR and CDR2 FQNEAQ (reference sequence). J gave up 3 bases and V 5 bases, and 4 bases lay outside the gene matches. The CDR3 is 15 amino acids. The CDR3 DNA reads TGTGCCAGCAGCCAGACAGGGGGCCCCAATCAGCCCCAGCATTTT. It translates to CASSQTGGPNQPQHF.

In its sample, this clonotype was seen a few times. This rearrangement joins TRBV19 to TRBJ2-3; D unclear. Trimming shortened V by 6 bases and J by 0 bases, and 4 bases separated the two germline ends. The CDR3 totals 12 residues. Germline lookup yields CDR1 LNHDA and CDR2 SQIVND (reference sequence). The DNA of the CDR3 is TGTGCCAGTAGCATTAGCACAGATACGCAGTATTTT. Translating gives CASSISTDTQYF.

The chain combines TRBV27 with TRBJ2-5; no reliable D call. The V end was cut by 9 bases, the J end by 1 base, with 12 bases between. The germline V gene has CDR1 MNHEY and CDR2 SMNVEV (reference sequence). The CDR3 extends over 13 amino acids. This CDR3 is CASCKMVQETQYF. The DNA of the CDR3 is TGTGCCAGTTGTAAGATGGTCCAAGAGACCCAGTACTTC.

The chain joins TRBV20-1 to TRBJ2-1; 7 bases map to TRBD2. Trimming took 6 bases from V and 7 from J; bases not matched to a gene: 6. This CDR3 has 12 residues. Looked up from germline, CDR1 is DFQATT and CDR2 is SNEGSKA (reference sequence). CDR3 DNA sequence: TGCAGTGCCCACCGGGGGGTGAATGAGCAGTTCTTC. Its translation is CSAHRGVNEQFF.

This clonotype turned up a few times. V is TRBV11-2 and J is TRBJ2-2, with D perhaps TRBD1 (5 bases). V gave up 2 bases and J gave up 4 bases, with 14 bases separating them. This CDR3 is 16 amino acids long. Germline V CDR1 and CDR2: SGHAT, FQNNGV. CDR3 nucleotide sequence: TGTGCCAGCAGCTTATGGTCGGCAGGGCCCACCGGGGAGCTGTTTTTT. Translation: CASSLWSAGPTGELFF.

This chain links TRBV12-3 or TRBV12-4 with TRBJ2-5; D uncertain. This CDR3 spans 13 amino acids. V gave up 3 bases and J gave up 4 bases, with 9 bases separating them. CDR3 sequence reads: CASSFVAGETQYF. The CDR3 DNA is TGTGCCAGCAGTTTTGTGGCTGGAGAGACCCAGTACTTC.

The DNA of the CDR3 is TGCAGTGCGAGGGGACAGGGGGTTCTGGACACTGAAGCTTTCTTT. Translating it yields CSARGQGVLDTEAFF. The chain employs TRBV20-1 and TRBJ1-1; 11 bases agree with TRBD1. Looked up from germline, CDR1 is DFQATT and CDR2 is SNEGSKA (reference sequence). V trimming: 6 bases; J trimming: 3 bases; junction bases outside the gene matches: 9. The CDR3 runs 15 residues.

There are many counts of this clonotype. This rearrangement joins TRBV24-1 to TRBJ1-5, with TRBD1 as a possible D gene (6 bases). From germline, CDR1 is KGHDR and CDR2 SFDVKD. This CDR3 is 14 amino acids long. V was cut by 3 bases and J by 4 bases, with 9 bases left in between. The CDR3 DNA reads TGTGCCACCAGTGATCAAGGACAGAATCAGCCCCAGCATTTT. Protein: CATSDQGQNQPQHF.

V and J are TRBV27 and TRBJ1-4; possible D gene TRBD1, 6 bases. Germline CDR1 MNHEY, CDR2 SMNVEV (reference sequence). The CDR3 consists of 16 residues. V shed 8 bases and J shed 8 bases, with 24 bases lying between them. This CDR3 is CASGPWGARDPEKLFF. CDR3 sequence (DNA): TGTGCCAGCGGTCCCTGGGGGGCACGCGATCCAGAAAAACTGTTTTTT.

CDR3 amino acids: CASSVAGSGNTIYF. CDR3 bases: TGTGCCAGCAGCGTCGCCGGCTCTGGAAACACCATATATTTT. This chain connects TRBV9 to TRBJ1-3; D ambiguous. In germline, CDR1 is SGDLS, CDR2 YYNGEE. Trimming removed 2 bases at V and 0 bases at J, with 6 bases between. This CDR3 region has 14 residues.

This clonotype was seen repeatedly, ten times or more. The chain has TRBV7-8 and TRBJ2-2; D is uncertain. Germline CDR1 is SGHVS and CDR2 is FQNEAQ. V was pared by 1 base and J by 5 bases, with 14 bases between. The CDR3 has 16 residues. The CDR3 DNA is TGTGCCAGCAGCTTAGAGTATTCCCAGGTGACCGGGGAGCTGTTTTTT. Protein product: CASSLEYSQVTGELFF.

The V and J genes are TRBV7-6 and TRBJ1-1; D may be TRBD1 (5 bases). The CDR3 extends over 15 amino acids. Germline V lookup: CDR1 SGHVS, CDR2 FNYEAQ. V was cut by 1 base and J by 7 bases, with 16 bases left in between. The CDR3 loop is CASSLGRGTWDEAFF. CDR3 DNA: TGTGCCAGCAGCTTAGGACGGGGGACTTGGGATGAAGCTTTCTTT.

Here the CDR3 DNA reads TGTGCCAGCAGCTTAGCATCTCAGGGGGAATGGGACACTGAAGCTTTCTTT. Residues: CASSLASQGEWDTEAFF. The J gene is TRBJ1-1, the V gene TRBV7-6; 7 nucleotides align to TRBD1. Germline CDR1 and CDR2: SGHVS and FNYEAQ. The CDR3 contains 17 residues. J lost 3 bases, V lost 0 bases, and 10 bases had no gene match.

The chain is built from TRBV4-2 and TRBJ1-4, with D perhaps matching TRBD1 (5 bases). V lost 1 base, J lost 7 bases, and 13 bases lay in between. From germline, CDR1 is LGHNA and CDR2 YNFKEQ. The CDR3 has 15 residues. The CDR3 loop reads CASSQGYYGGEKLFF. The CDR3 DNA follows: TGTGCCAGCAGCCAAGGTTACTACGGGGGTGAAAAACTGTTTTTT.

This chain links TRBV7-6 with TRBJ2-2, with D possibly being TRBD1 (5 bases). The length of the CDR3 is 15 residues. Germline CDR1 SGHVS, CDR2 FNYEAQ. The V end lost 1 base, the J end lost 1 base, and 7 bases lay between the germline ends. The CDR3 bases are TGTGCCAGCAGCTTAGTGACAGAGAACACCGGGGAGCTGTTTTTT. Translating gives CASSLVTENTGELFF. The complete variable domain, with remaining parts taken from reference TRBV7-6 and TRBJ2-2, reads GAGVSQSPRYKVTKRGQDVALRCDPISGHVSLYWYRQALGQGPEFLTYFNYEAQQDKSGLPNDRFSAERPEGSISTLTIQRTEQRDSAMYRCASSLVTENTGELFFGEGSRLTVL.

This clonotype was counted only a few times. The chain has TRBV27 and TRBJ2-1, with D unclear. V was trimmed by 2 bases and J by 4 bases, leaving 18 bases between them. Germline V gene data show CDR1 as MNHEY and CDR2 as SMNVEV (reference sequence). The CDR3 covers 17 residues. The CDR3 coding sequence is TGTGCCAGCAGTTTAAGTCCGAACGTAGCTTTTTACAATGAGCAGTTCTTC. Translation gives CASSLSPNVAFYNEQFF.

The V and J genes are TRBV9 and TRBJ1-2, with D possibly matching TRBD1 (6 bases). CDR3 length: 15 residues. Germline lookup yields CDR1 SGDLS and CDR2 YYNGEE. V was shortened by 3 bases and J by 2 bases, with 14 bases between the two germline ends. The CDR3 sequence: CASSAADRPNYGYTF. The CDR3 DNA follows: TGTGCCAGCAGCGCCGCGGACAGACCCAACTATGGCTACACCTTC.